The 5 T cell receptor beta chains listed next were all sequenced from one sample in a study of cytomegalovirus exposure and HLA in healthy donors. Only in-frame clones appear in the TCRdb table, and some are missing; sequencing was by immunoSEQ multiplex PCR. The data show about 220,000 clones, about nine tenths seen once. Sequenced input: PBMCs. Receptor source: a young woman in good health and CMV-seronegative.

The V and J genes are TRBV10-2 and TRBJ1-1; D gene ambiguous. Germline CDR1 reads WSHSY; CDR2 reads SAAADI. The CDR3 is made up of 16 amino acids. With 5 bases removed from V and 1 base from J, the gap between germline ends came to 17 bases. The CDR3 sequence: CASSPGETQENTEAFF. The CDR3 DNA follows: TGCGCCAGCAGTCCCGGTGAGACCCAGGAGAACACTGAAGCTTTCTTT.

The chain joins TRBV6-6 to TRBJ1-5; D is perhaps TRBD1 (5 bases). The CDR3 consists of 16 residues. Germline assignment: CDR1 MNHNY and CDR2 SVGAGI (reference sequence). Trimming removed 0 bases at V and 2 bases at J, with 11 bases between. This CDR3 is CASSYSRGSGNQPQHF. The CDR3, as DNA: TGTGCCAGCAGTTACTCTCGGGGGTCGGGCAATCAGCCCCAGCATTTT.

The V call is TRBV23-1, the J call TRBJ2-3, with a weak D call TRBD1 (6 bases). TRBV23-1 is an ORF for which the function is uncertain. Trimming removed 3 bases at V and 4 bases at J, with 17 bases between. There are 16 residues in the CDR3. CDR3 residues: CASSHNRGSGADTQYF. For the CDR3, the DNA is TGCGCCAGCAGTCACAACAGAGGGTCAGGGGCAGATACGCAGTATTTT.

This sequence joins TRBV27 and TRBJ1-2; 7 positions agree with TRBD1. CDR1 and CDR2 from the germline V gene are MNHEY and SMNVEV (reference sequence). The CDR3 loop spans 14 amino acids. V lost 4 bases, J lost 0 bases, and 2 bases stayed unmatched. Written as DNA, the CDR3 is TGTGCCAGCAGTTGGGACAGAACTAACTATGGCTACACCTTC. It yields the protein CASSWDRTNYGYTF.

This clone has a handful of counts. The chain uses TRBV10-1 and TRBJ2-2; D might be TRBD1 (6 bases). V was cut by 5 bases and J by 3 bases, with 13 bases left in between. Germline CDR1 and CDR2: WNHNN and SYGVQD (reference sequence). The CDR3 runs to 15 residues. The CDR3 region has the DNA TGCGCCAGCAGTCAGGGGAGTTCCCACACCGGGGAGCTGTTTTTT. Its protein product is CASSQGSSHTGELFF.